The present T cell receptor beta chain was sequenced within a study of graft-versus-host responses after intestinal transplantation. Notes on the study in general: The authors found GvH clones in recipient marrow, some appearing first in ileum or blood.

Assay used: immunoSEQ multiplex PCR; TCRdb lists only in-frame clones, some missing. The table includes roughly 90,000 clones, about 88% detected once. To note about this clone: Its matching antigen is unknown.

CDR3 length: 14 amino acids. In germline, CDR1 is SEHNR, CDR2 FQNEAQ (reference sequence). V shed 6 bases and J shed 1 base, with 11 bases lying between them. The gene calls are TRBV7-9 and TRBJ2-3, with a possible D match to TRBD2 (6 bases). Sequenced here: unstimulated CD4+ T cells sorted from spleen or lymph node cells, sampled before transplant. The TCR sequence derives from a human donor who was the organ donor for an intestinal transplant. For the CDR3, the DNA is TGTGCCAGCAGTCGACTAGAGGGCACAGATACGCAGTATTTT. Translated: CASSRLEGTDTQYF.